The 9 T cell receptor beta chains listed next were all sequenced from one sample in a study of response to subunit inactivated influenza vaccine. TCRdb independently ran MiXCR on the RT-PCR reads; one entry per CDR3 protein. The sample yields a few hundred thousand distinct CDR3 sequences, approximately 7.2% seen once. Sequenced here: PBMCs from blood, sampled about 24 months after vaccination. The receptors derive from a man aged 50-75 years who received an inactivated influenza vaccine.

A few counts support this clonotype. This chain links TRBV5-1 with TRBJ1-5, with D possibly TRBD1 on 5 matching bases. The CDR3 totals 14 residues. The germline gives CDR1 SGHRS, CDR2 YFSETQ. The V end was cut by 0 bases, the J end by 7 bases, with 11 bases between. In DNA form, the CDR3 reads TGCGCCAGCAGCTTGGGAGGGGCAGAACAGCCCCAGCATTTT. Translating it yields CASSLGGAEQPQHF.

The V gene is TRBV5-1, the J gene TRBJ2-3; tentatively, D is TRBD2 (5 bases). CDR1 and CDR2 from the germline V gene are SGHRS and YFSETQ. V lost 0 bases and J lost 5, with 13 bases in between. CDR3 length: 15 amino acids. Here the CDR3 reads CASSLAQPRGDTQYF. CDR3 nucleotide sequence: TGCGCCAGCAGCTTGGCTCAGCCCCGGGGAGATACGCAGTATTTT.

The V and J genes are TRBV25-1 and TRBJ2-7; the match to TRBD1 covers 11 bases. Unmatched junction bases numbered 16, after V lost 3 bases and J lost 6 bases. The CDR3 has 18 residues. Per the germline V gene, CDR1 is MGHDK and CDR2 is SYGVNS. CDR3 amino acids: CASSDVRTGGARGLEQYF. The DNA of the CDR3 is TGTGCCAGCAGTGATGTAAGGACAGGGGGCGCAAGGGGTCTCGAGCAGTACTTC.

This clonotype was counted only a few times. CDR3 amino acids: CSVDLAGAEQFF. CDR3 in DNA: TGCAGCGTTGACCTAGCGGGAGCGGAGCAGTTCTTC. This sequence joins TRBV29-1 and TRBJ2-1, with 10 bases identical to TRBD2. The CDR3 runs 12 residues. J was trimmed by 10 bases and V by 3 bases; bases with no gene match: 3. In germline, CDR1 is SQVTM, CDR2 ANQGSEA.

A few counts support this clonotype. V gene TRBV28 combines with J gene TRBJ1-1; D uncertain. Germline CDR1 reads MDHEN; CDR2 reads SYDVKM. The CDR3 loop spans 14 amino acids. V dropped 7 bases and J dropped 2 bases, with 14 bases sitting between them. DNA for the CDR3: TGTGCCAGCAAGTCTCCAGAAAAAAACACTGAAGCTTTCTTT. Amino acid sequence: CASKSPEKNTEAFF.

The J gene is TRBJ2-1, the V gene TRBV4-1; the match to TRBD2 covers 15 bases. The CDR3 runs to 18 residues. The V and J ends lost 3 bases and 8 bases, in that order; junction bases with no gene match: 11. Germline V gene sequence: CDR1 MGHRA, CDR2 YSYEKL. For the CDR3, the DNA is TGCGCCAGCAGCCATTCCGGGACTAGCGGGGGGACCTGGGATGAGCAGTTCTTC. As protein: CASSHSGTSGGTWDEQFF.

The genes are TRBV29-1 and TRBJ2-7; possibly TRBD1 or TRBD2 for D (6 bases each). V lost 4 bases and J 6 bases, leaving 19 bases between the germline ends. Germline values: CDR1 SQVTM, CDR2 ANQGSEA. This CDR3 contains 14 residues. The CDR3: CSVGGAVPRGEQYF. The CDR3 region has the DNA TGCAGCGTTGGGGGGGCAGTCCCCAGGGGCGAGCAGTACTTC.

In this sample, this clonotype turned up a few times. At one end the junction does not follow the germline gene, possibly because of a read error. V and J are TRBV6-2 or TRBV6-3 and TRBJ2-2; TRBD2 matches at 10 bases. Germline lookup yields CDR1 MNHEY and CDR2 SVGEGT. The CDR3 covers 17 residues. This CDR3 reads CASNYGASGGVTGELFF. The CDR3 nucleotides are TGTGCCAGCAATTACGGGGCTAGCGGGGGAGTCACCGGGGAGCTGTTTTTT.

V is TRBV7-9 and J is TRBJ2-1, with D tentatively TRBD2 (6 bases). The CDR3 runs 15 residues. The V gene lost 7 bases and the J gene lost 9 bases, with 22 bases spanning the gap. Looked up from germline, CDR1 is SEHNR and CDR2 is FQNEAQ (reference sequence). The CDR3 loop is CASTYRDSVSTEQFF. In nucleotides, the CDR3 is TGTGCCAGCACCTACCGGGACTCAGTATCTACTGAGCAGTTCTTC. The variable domain in full, completed from reference TRBV7-9 and TRBJ2-1, reads DTGVSQNPRHKITKRGQNVTFRCDPISEHNRLYWYRQTLGQGPEFLTYFQNEAQLEKSRLLSDRFSAERPKGSFSTLEIQRTEQGDSAMYLCASTYRDSVSTEQFFGPGTRLTVL.